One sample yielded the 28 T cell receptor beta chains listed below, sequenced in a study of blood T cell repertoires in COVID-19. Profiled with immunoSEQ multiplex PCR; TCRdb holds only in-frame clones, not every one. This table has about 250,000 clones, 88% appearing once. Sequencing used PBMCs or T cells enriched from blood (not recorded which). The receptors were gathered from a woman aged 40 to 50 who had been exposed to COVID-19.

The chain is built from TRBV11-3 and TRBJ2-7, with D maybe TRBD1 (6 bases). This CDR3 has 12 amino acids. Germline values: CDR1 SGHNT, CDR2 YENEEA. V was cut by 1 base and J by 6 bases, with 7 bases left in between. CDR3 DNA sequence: TGTGCCAGCAGCTTAGCCAGGGGCGAGCAGTACGTC. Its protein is CASSLARGEQYV.

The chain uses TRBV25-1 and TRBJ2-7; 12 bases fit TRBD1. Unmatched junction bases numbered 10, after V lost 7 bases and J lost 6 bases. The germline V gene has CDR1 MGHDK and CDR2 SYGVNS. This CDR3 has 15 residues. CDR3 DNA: TGTGCCAGCATCATCCTCCGGGACAGGGGGCGCGAGCAGTACGTC. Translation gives CASIILRDRGREQYV.

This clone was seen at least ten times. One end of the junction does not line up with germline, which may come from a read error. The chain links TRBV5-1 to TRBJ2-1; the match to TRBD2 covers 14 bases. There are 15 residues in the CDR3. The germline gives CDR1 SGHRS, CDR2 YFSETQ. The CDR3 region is CASSLGLAGADEQFF. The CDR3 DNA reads TGTGCCAGCAGCTTGGGACTAGCGGGAGCAGATGAGCAGTTCTTC. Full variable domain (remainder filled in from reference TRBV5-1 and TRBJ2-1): KAGVTQTPRYLIKTRGQQVTLSCSPISGHRSVSWYQQTPGQGLQFLFEYFSETQRNKGNFPGRFSGRQFSNSRSEMNVSTLELGDSALYLCASSLGLAGADEQFFGPGTRLTVL.

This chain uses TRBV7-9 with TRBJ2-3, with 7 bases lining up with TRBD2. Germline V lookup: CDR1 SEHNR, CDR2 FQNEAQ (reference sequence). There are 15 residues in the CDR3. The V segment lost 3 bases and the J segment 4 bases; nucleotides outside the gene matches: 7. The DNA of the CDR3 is TGTGCCAGCAGCTTGGGGTTAGCGGGCGCAGATACGCAGTATTTT. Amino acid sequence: CASSLGLAGADTQYF.

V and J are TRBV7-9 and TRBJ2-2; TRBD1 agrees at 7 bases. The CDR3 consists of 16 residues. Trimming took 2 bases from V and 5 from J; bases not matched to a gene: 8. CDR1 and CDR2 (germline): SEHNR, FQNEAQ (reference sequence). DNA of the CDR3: TGTGCCAGCAGCTTAAGAGCAGGGGGTGGAACCGGGGAGCTGTTTTTT. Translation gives CASSLRAGGGTGELFF.

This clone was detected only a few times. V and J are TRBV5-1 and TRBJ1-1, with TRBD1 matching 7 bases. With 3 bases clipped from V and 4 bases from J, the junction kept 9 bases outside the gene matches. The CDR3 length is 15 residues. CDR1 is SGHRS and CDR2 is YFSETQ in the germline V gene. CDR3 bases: TGCGCCAGCAGCTCAACCCTAGGACAGGCCACTGAAGCTTTCTTT. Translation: CASSSTLGQATEAFF.

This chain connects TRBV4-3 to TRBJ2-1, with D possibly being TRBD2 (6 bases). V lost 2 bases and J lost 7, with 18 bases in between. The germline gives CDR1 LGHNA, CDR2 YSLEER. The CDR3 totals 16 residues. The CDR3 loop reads CASSQSATRVENEQFF. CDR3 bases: TGCGCCAGCAGCCAATCAGCGACTAGAGTTGAGAATGAGCAGTTCTTC.

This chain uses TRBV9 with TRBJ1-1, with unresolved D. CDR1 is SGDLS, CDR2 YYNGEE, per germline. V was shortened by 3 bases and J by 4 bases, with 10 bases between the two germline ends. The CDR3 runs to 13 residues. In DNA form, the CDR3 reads TGTGCCAGCAGCGGGGCCGGAACCACTGAAGCTTTCTTT. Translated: CASSGAGTTEAFF.

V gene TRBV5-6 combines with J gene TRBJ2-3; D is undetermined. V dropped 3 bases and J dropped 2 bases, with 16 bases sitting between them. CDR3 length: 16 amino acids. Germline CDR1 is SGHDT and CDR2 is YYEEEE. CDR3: CASSYQATFLTDTQYF. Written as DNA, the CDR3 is TGTGCCAGCAGCTACCAGGCCACATTCCTCACAGATACGCAGTATTTT.

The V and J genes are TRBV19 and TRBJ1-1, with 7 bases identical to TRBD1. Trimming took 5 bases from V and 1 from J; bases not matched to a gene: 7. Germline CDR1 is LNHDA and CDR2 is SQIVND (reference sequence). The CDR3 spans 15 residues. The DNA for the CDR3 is TGTGCCAGTAGTCCATGGACAGGACGGAACACTGAAGCTTTCTTT. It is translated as CASSPWTGRNTEAFF.

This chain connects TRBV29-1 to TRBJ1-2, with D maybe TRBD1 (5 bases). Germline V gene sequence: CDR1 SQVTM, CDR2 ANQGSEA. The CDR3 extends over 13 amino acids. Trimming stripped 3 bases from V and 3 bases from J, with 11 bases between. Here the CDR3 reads CSVDTGGDYGYTF. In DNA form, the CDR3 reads TGCAGCGTTGACACCGGGGGTGACTATGGCTACACCTTC.

CDR3 sequence reads: CASSLEPLQETQYF. The CDR3 DNA reads as TGTGCCAGCAGCTTGGAGCCGCTTCAAGAGACCCAGTACTTC. The V gene is TRBV5-8, the J gene TRBJ2-5; D call uncertain. This CDR3 contains 14 residues. Germline CDR1 reads SGHTS; CDR2 reads YDEGEE. V was trimmed by 0 bases and J by 2 bases, leaving 8 bases between them. The variable domain in full, completed from reference TRBV5-8 and TRBJ2-5, reads EAGVTQSPTHLIKTRGQQATLRCSPISGHTSVYWYQQALGLGLQFLLWYDEGEERNRGNFPPRFSGRQFPNYSSELNVNALELEDSALYLCASSLEPLQETQYFGPGTRLLVL.

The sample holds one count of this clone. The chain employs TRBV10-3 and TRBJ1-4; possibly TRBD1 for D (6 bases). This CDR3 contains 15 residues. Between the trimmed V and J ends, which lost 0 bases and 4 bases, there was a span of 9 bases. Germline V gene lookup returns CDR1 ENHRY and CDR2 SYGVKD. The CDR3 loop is CAISESQGYNEKLFF. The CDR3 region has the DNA TGTGCCATCAGTGAGTCTCAGGGGTATAATGAAAAACTGTTTTTT.

The CDR3 here is CASSESWNTEAFF. For the CDR3, the DNA is TGTGCCAGCAGTGAATCTTGGAACACTGAAGCTTTCTTT. V and J are TRBV2 and TRBJ1-1; D ambiguous. Germline V gene sequence: CDR1 SNHLY, CDR2 FYNNEI. V lost 2 bases and J lost 1, with 5 bases in between. This CDR3 spans 13 amino acids.

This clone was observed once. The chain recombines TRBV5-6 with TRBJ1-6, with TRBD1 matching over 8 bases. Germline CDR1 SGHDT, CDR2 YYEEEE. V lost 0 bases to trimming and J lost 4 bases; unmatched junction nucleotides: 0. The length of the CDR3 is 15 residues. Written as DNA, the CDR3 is TGTGCCAGCAGCTTGGGACAGGGGTATAATTCACCCCTCCACTTT. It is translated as CASSLGQGYNSPLHF.

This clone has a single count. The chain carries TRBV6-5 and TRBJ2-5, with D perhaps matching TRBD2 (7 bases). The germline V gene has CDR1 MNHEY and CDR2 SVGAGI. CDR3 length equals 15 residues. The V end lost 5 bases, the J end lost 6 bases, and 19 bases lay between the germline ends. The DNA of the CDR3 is TGTGCCAGCAGTACCCTTATGGTGGGGGGGCAGACCCAGTACTTC. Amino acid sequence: CASSTLMVGGQTQYF.

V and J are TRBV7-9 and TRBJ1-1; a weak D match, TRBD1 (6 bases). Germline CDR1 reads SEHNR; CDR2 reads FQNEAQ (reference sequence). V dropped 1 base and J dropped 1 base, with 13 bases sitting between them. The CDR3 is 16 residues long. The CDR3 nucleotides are TGTGCCAGCAGCTTAGGAACAGGGTTTGGGAACACTGAAGCTTTCTTT. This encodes CASSLGTGFGNTEAFF.

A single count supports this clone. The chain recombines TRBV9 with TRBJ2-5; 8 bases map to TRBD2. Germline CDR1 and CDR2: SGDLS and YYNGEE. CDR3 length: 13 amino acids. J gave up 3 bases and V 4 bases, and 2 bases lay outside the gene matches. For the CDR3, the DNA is TGTGCCAGCAGCCCGGGACTAGAAGAGACCCAGTACTTC. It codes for CASSPGLEETQYF. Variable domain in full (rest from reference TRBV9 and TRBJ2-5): DSGVTQTPKHLITATGQRVTLRCSPRSGDLSVYWYQQSLDQGLQFLIQYYNGEERAKGNILERFSAQQFPDLHSELNLSSLELGDSALYFCASSPGLEETQYFGPGTRLLVL.

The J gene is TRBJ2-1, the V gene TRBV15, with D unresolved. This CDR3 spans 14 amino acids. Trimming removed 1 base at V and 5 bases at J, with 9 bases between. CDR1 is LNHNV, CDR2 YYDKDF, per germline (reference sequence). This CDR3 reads CATSRVSQNNEQFF. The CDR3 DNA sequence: TGTGCCACCAGCAGAGTCTCTCAGAACAATGAGCAGTTCTTC.

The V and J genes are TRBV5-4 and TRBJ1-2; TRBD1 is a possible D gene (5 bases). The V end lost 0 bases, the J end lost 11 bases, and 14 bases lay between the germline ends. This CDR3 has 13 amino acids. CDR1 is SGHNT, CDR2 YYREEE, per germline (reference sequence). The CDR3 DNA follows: TGTGCCAGCAGCTTGGCCGGGACTCCCCGGTACACCTTC. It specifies CASSLAGTPRYTF.

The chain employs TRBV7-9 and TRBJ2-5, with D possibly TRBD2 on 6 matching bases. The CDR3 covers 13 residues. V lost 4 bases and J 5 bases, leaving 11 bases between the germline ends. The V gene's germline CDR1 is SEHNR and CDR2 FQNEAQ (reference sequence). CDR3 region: CASSSDGGETQYF. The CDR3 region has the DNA TGTGCCAGCAGCTCAGACGGGGGTGAGACCCAGTACTTC.

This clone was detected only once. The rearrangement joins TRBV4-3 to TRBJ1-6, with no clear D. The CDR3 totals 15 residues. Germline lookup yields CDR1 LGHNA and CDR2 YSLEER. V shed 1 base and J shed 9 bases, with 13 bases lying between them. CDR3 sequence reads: CASSQVGGYGSPLHF. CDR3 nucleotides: TGCGCCAGCAGCCAAGTGGGAGGGTACGGTTCACCCCTCCACTTT.

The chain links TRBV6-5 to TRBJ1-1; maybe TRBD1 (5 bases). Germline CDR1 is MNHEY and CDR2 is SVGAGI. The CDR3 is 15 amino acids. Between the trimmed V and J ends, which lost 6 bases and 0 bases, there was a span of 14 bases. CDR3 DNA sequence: TGTGCCAGCAGGCGGTCGCAGGGCCTGAACACTGAAGCTTTCTTT. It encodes CASRRSQGLNTEAFF.

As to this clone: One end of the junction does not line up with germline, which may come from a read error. CDR3: CASSLDGVGNEKLFF. The CDR3, as DNA: TGTGCCAGCAGCTTGGACGGGGTCGGTAATGAAAAACTGTTTTTT. The V gene is TRBV5-1, the J gene TRBJ1-4; D is undetermined. Per the germline V gene, CDR1 is SGHRS and CDR2 is YFSETQ. The CDR3 extends over 15 amino acids.

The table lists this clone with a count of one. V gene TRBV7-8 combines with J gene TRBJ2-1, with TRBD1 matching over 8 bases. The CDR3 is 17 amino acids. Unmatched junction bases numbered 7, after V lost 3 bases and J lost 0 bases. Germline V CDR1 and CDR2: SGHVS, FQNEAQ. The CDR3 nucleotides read TGTGCCAGCAGCTTTAGCGCCGGGACAGGCTCCTACAATGAGCAGTTCTTC. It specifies CASSFSAGTGSYNEQFF.

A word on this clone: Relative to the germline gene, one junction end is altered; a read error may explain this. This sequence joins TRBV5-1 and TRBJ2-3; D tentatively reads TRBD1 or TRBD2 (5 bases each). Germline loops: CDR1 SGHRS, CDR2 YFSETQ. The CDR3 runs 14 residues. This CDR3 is CASSLGEPPDTQYF. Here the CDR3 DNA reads TGTGCCAGCAGCTTGGGGGAGCCCCCAGATACGCAGTATTTT. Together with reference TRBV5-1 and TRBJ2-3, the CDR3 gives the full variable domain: KAGVTQTPRYLIKTRGQQVTLSCSPISGHRSVSWYQQTPGQGLQFLFEYFSETQRNKGNFPGRFSGRQFSNSRSEMNVSTLELGDSALYLCASSLGEPPDTQYFGPGTRLTVL.

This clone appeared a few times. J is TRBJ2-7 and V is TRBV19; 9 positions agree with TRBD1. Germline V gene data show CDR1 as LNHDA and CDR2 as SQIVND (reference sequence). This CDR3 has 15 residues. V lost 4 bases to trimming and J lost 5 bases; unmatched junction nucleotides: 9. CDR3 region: CASSSPGQGRHEQYF. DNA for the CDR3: TGTGCCAGTAGTAGCCCGGGACAGGGCCGGCACGAGCAGTACTTC.

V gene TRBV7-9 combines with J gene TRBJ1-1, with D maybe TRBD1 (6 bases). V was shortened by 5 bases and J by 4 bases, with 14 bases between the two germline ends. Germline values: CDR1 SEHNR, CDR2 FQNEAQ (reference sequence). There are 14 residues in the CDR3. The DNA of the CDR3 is TGTGCCAGCAGCGAACAGGGAGAGGGCACTGAAGCTTTCTTT. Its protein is CASSEQGEGTEAFF.